The rows below give T cell receptor beta chains drawn from one sample of a study of blood T cell repertoires in COVID-19. Libraries were prepared by immunoSEQ multiplex PCR; TCRdb keeps only in-frame clonotypes and omits some of them. Among 20,000 to 30,000 clones, over 80% were seen once, and the ten largest hold about 25%. The specimen was peripheral blood. These receptor sequences come from a human donor with active COVID-19. The donor label of this sample is uncertain. CDR3s include the opening cysteine and the closing phenylalanine or tryptophan. Each record gives: J gene, D gene, clone size, V gene, CDR3 DNA, CDR3 protein. The D gene is left open where the match is weak. A row's size may be missing; if present it is once, few, many or a size class.

TRBJ2-3,.,.,TRBV14,TGTGCCAGCAGCCAGTCAGGGGTGGGCACAGATACGCAGTATTTT,CASSQSGVGTDTQYF
TRBJ1-4,.,.,TRBV19,TGTGCCAGTAGTATGCCGTATGGGACACCTAATGAAAAACTGTTTTTT,CASSMPYGTPNEKLFF
TRBJ2-7,TRBD1,.,TRBV6-2/TRBV6-3,TGTGCCAGCAGTTACCACCGGGACAGGGGTTACGAGCAGTACTTC,CASSYHRDRGYEQYF
TRBJ1-2,.,.,TRBV3-1/TRBV3-2,TGTGCCAGCAGTGCCCTGGGGCAGGGCTACACCTTC,CASSALGQGYTF
TRBJ2-5,TRBD1,.,TRBV11-3,TGTGCCAGCAGCTTAGATCTGTTTGGACAGGGCTGGGGGCAAGAGACCCAGTACTTC,CASSLDLFGQGWGQETQYF
TRBJ2-1,TRBD2,.,TRBV7-7,TGTGCTAGCAGCTTTGGGACTAGCGGGGGGAACAATGAGCAGTTCTTC,CASSFGTSGGNNEQFF
TRBJ2-1,TRBD2,.,TRBV24-1,TGTGCCACCAGTGATCGCGGGGGGAGCTCCTACAATGAGCAGTTCTTC,CATSDRGGSSYNEQFF
TRBJ2-5,TRBD2,.,TRBV5-6,TGTGCCAGCAGCTTGGTAGCGGGGGGAGGGGAGACCCAGTACTTC,CASSLVAGGGETQYF
TRBJ2-3,TRBD2,.,TRBV6-5,TGTGCCAGCGGCGGGGGATGGAATACGCAGTATTTT,CASGGGWNTQYF
TRBJ1-1,.,.,TRBV3-1/TRBV3-2,TGTGCCAGCAGCCACAGCGGGGGGAACACTGAAGCTTTCTTT,CASSHSGGNTEAFF
TRBJ1-5,TRBD1,.,TRBV28,TGTGCCAGCAGAGACAGGGGGCGAGGCAATCAGCCCCAGCATTTT,CASRDRGRGNQPQHF
TRBJ1-4,.,.,TRBV6-5,TGTGCCAGCAGACAGGGTAATGAAAAACTGTTTTTT,CASRQGNEKLFF
TRBJ2-2,.,.,TRBV3-1/TRBV3-2,TGTGCCAGCAGCCCCAGACTTGGTGGGGAGCTGTTTTTT,CASSPRLGGELFF
TRBJ2-7,TRBD1,.,TRBV12-3/TRBV12-4,TGTGCCAGCACCCTAGGACAGGGGGACGAGCAGTACTTC,CASTLGQGDEQYF
TRBJ2-4,TRBD2,few,TRBV3-1/TRBV3-2,TGTGCCAGCAGCCGGCGGGGACTAGCGGGGGGGCCTGGTGGAAACATTCAGTACTTC,CASSRRGLAGGPGGNIQYF
TRBJ2-7,.,hyperexpanded,TRBV5-5,TGTGCCAGCAGCCCAGCGAGGTATGGCGAGCAGTACTTC,CASSPARYGEQYF
TRBJ2-1,.,.,TRBV6-5,TGTGCCACCGGGGGTGGGGAGCAGTTCTTC,CATGGGEQFF
TRBJ2-3,TRBD2,.,TRBV4-2,TGTGCCAGCAGCCAAGAGGTCACGGGACTAGCGAGAACGGATACGCAGTATTTT,CASSQEVTGLARTDTQYF
TRBJ1-2,.,.,TRBV29-1,TGCAGCGTTGAGCAGGGGCCTTATGGCTACACCTTC,CSVEQGPYGYTF
TRBJ2-3,.,.,TRBV7-9,TGTGCCAGCAGCGGGAGCAGTAGCACAGATACGCAGTATTTT,CASSGSSSTDTQYF
TRBJ2-3,TRBD2,few,TRBV2,TGTGCCAGCAGTGGGCTAGCGGGTTCCTCGGCAGATACGCAGTATTTT,CASSGLAGSSADTQYF
TRBJ1-5,.,.,TRBV12-3/TRBV12-4,TGTGCCAGCAGTTTAGCGCGGAGCCAGCCCCAGCATTTT,CASSLARSQPQHF